This T cell receptor (beta chain) is from a study of T-cell reconstitution after alpha-beta-depleted transplantation in children (dated by TCRdb to between 2015 and 2016). Some background on the complete study: The study quantitatively tracked T-cell immune reconstitution after TCRalphabeta/CD19-depleted allogeneic hematopoietic cell transplantation in children using TCR repertoire profiling.

Preparation of the library involved PCR. TCRdb records Illumina HiSeq 2500 as the sequencer. TCR libraries were prepared with molecular barcoding, using unique molecular identifiers to normalize TCRbeta repertoire quantification. TCRdb's own reprocessing of the public reads used fastp at Q25 and MiXCR and kept productive beta chains. Each entry is one CDR3 protein sequence, shown with its most common DNA and genes. The sample table records roughly 610,000 distinct CDR3 sequences; roughly a tenth of these occur just once. About 4.3% of the sample comes from the top ten. As to this clonotype: Its antigen is still unknown. No base quality information exists; no much larger clone differs at one position.

Trimming costs V 3 bases and J 3 bases, and their ends lie 17 bases apart. The CDR3 sequence holds 16 residues, the cysteine and phenylalanine included. CDR3 DNA only is kept here, 48 bases in frame from base 1. CDR1 and CDR2, per the germline V gene, are SGHRS and YFSETQ. Here the sequenced sample was PBMCs from the stem cell graft donor, taken from the stem cell graft. This receptor was identified in a human donor who donated a stem cell graft to a child with acute myeloid leukemia. Recombination joined TRBV5-1 with TRBJ2-3, with the D gene call left open. CDR3 sequence: CASSSLPPDSTDTQYF. The DNA sequence follows: TGCGCCAGCAGCTCCCTACCACCCGACTCGACAGATACGCAGTATTTT.